The source of this T cell receptor (beta chain) is a study of blood T cells in healthy people across ages. Primers used in a second PCR of roughly 6 to 11 cycles were a sample-barcoded 5' primer and a J-beta primer mix. Each sample provided no less than 2.5 million CDR3-containing paired-end reads. Using its own MiXCR run on the 5' RACE reads, TCRdb lists one record per CDR3 protein. Of 950,000 to 1,200,000 distinct CDR3 sequences in the sample, more than 30% are singletons; the top ten hold roughly 14%. As regards this clonotype: At one end the junction does not follow the germline gene, possibly because of a read error.

Each sample had at least 6 million PBMCs isolated. Per germline, CDR1 SGHTA and CDR2 FQGNSA. This CDR3 has 13 residues. This clonotype originated in a man aged 18 to 29 in good health. The rearrangement links TRBV7-2 to TRBJ2-5; a weak D match, TRBD2 (6 bases). Source material: blood. CDR3 nucleotides: TGTGCCAGCAGCGTAGCGGCGAAAGAGACCCAGTACTTC. This encodes CASSVAAKETQYF.